These T cell receptor beta chains were read from a single sample in a study of T cells in Graves' hyperthyroidism and ophthalmopathy. TCRdb redid the calling of the multiplex PCR reads with MiXCR, one entry per CDR3 protein. The table shows approximately 420,000 distinct CDR3 sequences, with under 15% occurring only once. The source material was blood. The receptors here all came from a woman younger than 45 with Graves' hyperthyroidism. Both conserved end residues are part of each CDR3. Each record gives: D gene, clone size, J gene, V gene, CDR3 DNA, CDR3 protein. A D gene is named only where the DNA matches it firmly. Clone size, where shown, is once, few, many, or a class for clones that have expanded.

NA few TRBJ2-1 TRBV7-3 TGTGCCAGCAGCTTAACGGCTAGCGCGCTTGGTGAGCAGTTCTTC CASSLTASALGEQFF
NA NA TRBJ2-2 TRBV29-1 TGCAGCTCCTTGTGGGGGACCGGGGAGCTGTTTTTT CSSLWGTGELFF
TRBD1 once TRBJ1-6 TRBV27 TGTGCCAGCAGTTTATCCCCGGGACAGGCAGGGGATAATTCACCCCTCCACTTT CASSLSPGQAGDNSPLHF
NA NA TRBJ1-3 TRBV5-1 TGCGCCAGCAGCTTGACATACGGCGGTGGAAACACCATATATTTT CASSLTYGGGNTIYF
TRBD2 many TRBJ2-7 TRBV27 TGTGCCAGCAGCCGGGGACTAGCGGGAGTTGAGCAGTACTTC CASSRGLAGVEQYF
NA many TRBJ1-2 TRBV6-2/TRBV6-3 TGTGCCAGCAGTTACTCGACCGGACGTTTGTTCTATGGCTACACCTTC CASSYSTGRLFYGYTF
NA NA TRBJ2-2 TRBV19 TGTGCCAGTAGTGCAGCGGGACAGGTCGGCACCGGGGAGCTGTTTTTT CASSAAGQVGTGELFF
NA NA TRBJ1-2 TRBV27 TGTGCCAGCAGTTTTCCGGGGGCCTCTGGCTACACCTTC CASSFPGASGYTF
TRBD1 many TRBJ1-1 TRBV2 TGTGCCAGCAGCCGGACAGGGACGAACACTGAAGCTTTCTTT CASSRTGTNTEAFF
NA NA TRBJ1-1 TRBV2 TGTGCTAGCAGTGTTAAGAGGACCGGAAACACTGAAGCTTTCTTT CASSVKRTGNTEAFF
TRBD1 many TRBJ2-1 TRBV27 TGTGCCAGCAGTAAAATGGGGACAGGGGGCTACCTCTACAATGAGCAGTTCTTC CASSKMGTGGYLYNEQFF
NA NA TRBJ1-2 TRBV29-1 TGCAGCGTTGAGGTTCGGCATGGCTACACCTTC CSVEVRHGYTF
NA NA TRBJ1-2 TRBV3-1 TGTGCCAGCAGCCAAGTCTCGGGGGCGGACTATGGCTACACCTTC CASSQVSGADYGYTF
NA many TRBJ2-5 TRBV28 TGTGCCAGCAGCCGCGGAGGGGAGACCCAGTACTTC CASSRGGETQYF
TRBD2 NA TRBJ2-7 TRBV28 TGTGCCAGCAGAGGACTAGCGGTTTCCTACGAGCAGTACTTC CASRGLAVSYEQYF
TRBD2 NA TRBJ2-1 TRBV19 TGTGCCAGTAGTTCTGCCAGGGGGCAGCTAGCGGGAGTTCGCAATGAGCAGTTCTTC CASSSARGQLAGVRNEQFF
NA NA TRBJ2-7 TRBV4-1 TGCGCCAGCAGCCTCGCTATGGGACCTAACACCTACGAGCAGTACTTC CASSLAMGPNTYEQYF
NA NA TRBJ2-7 TRBV7-9 TGTGCCAGCAGCCGACGGCTTGGCGTGGCAGGGTCTTTTACGGAGCAGTACTTC CASSRRLGVAGSFTEQYF
TRBD1 few TRBJ1-2 TRBV5-1 TGCGCCAGCAGCCCTGGGACAGGGAATGGCTATGGCTACACCTTC CASSPGTGNGYGYTF
NA few TRBJ1-3 TRBV29-1 TGCAGCGTTGAGGTCGGAAACACCATATATTTT CSVEVGNTIYF
NA few TRBJ2-1 TRBV5-1 TGCGCCAGCAGCTCTCTGAGTGGGCATTACAATGAGCAGTTCTTC CASSSLSGHYNEQFF
NA many TRBJ2-3 TRBV20-1 TGCAGTGCTAGGATGGCTAGCACAGATACGCAGTATTTT CSARMASTDTQYF